This entry lists 4 T cell receptor beta chains sequenced from one sample in a study of identical twins. One entry per CDR3 protein, called by TCRdb with MiXCR from the 5' RACE reads. This table has 450,000 or so distinct CDR3 sequences, about 14% appearing once. This sample also belongs to another study, concerning yellow fever vaccine responses in identical twins.

The specimen was CD4+ T cells sorted from blood. Receptor source: a woman aged 18-30 years in good health.

The sample holds a few counts of this clonotype. V gene TRBV28 combines with J gene TRBJ1-6, with D possibly TRBD1 on 5 matching bases. Trimming shortened V by 2 bases and J by 10 bases, and 15 bases separated the two germline ends. This CDR3 has 15 amino acids. In germline, CDR1 is MDHEN, CDR2 SYDVKM. CDR3 coding DNA: TGTGCCAGCAGTTTACCTGGACATTTGGCCTCACCCCTCCACTTT. Its translation is CASSLPGHLASPLHF.

J is TRBJ2-1 and V is TRBV30; no firm D call. The V end lost 3 bases, the J end lost 0 bases, and 6 bases lay between the germline ends. The CDR3 has 13 amino acids. The germline CDR1 and CDR2 sequences are GTSNPN and SVGIG (reference sequence). In DNA form, the CDR3 reads TGTGCCTGGAGATCAAGCTCCTACAATGAGCAGTTCTTC. Translated: CAWRSSSYNEQFF.

This clonotype was observed a handful of times. CDR3 nucleotide sequence: TGTGCCAGCAGCATCCAAGGAGACAGCGGGAGGCGACGTAATGAGCAGTTCTTC. Amino acid sequence: CASSIQGDSGRRRNEQFF. The chain uses TRBV7-8 and TRBJ2-1; 9 positions match TRBD2. V lost 5 bases and J lost 7; bases outside the gene matches: 18. This CDR3 has 18 amino acids. Looked up from germline, CDR1 is SGHVS and CDR2 is FQNEAQ.

This chain uses TRBV10-3 with TRBJ1-6, with TRBD1 as a possible D gene (6 bases). Trimming took off 4 bases at V and 14 bases at J, with 18 bases between the two ends. The CDR3 consists of 14 residues. In germline, CDR1 is ENHRY, CDR2 SYGVKD. CDR3 sequence (DNA): TGTGCCATCAGTGGCAACAGGGAGACTGAGGCCCTCCACTTT. This translates into CAISGNRETEALHF.